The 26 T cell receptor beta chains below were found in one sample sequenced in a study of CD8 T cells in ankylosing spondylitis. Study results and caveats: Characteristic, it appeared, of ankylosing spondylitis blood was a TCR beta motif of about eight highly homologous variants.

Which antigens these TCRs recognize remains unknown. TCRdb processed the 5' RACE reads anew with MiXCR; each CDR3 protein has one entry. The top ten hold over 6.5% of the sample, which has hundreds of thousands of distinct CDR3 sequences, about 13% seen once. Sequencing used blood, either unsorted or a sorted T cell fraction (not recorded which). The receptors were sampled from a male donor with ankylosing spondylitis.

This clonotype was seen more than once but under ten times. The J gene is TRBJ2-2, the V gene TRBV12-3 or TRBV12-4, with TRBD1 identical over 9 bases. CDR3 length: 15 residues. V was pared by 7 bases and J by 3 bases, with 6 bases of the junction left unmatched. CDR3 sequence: CASKTGQGYTGELFF. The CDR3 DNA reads TGTGCCAGCAAGACTGGACAGGGGTACACCGGGGAGCTGTTTTTT.

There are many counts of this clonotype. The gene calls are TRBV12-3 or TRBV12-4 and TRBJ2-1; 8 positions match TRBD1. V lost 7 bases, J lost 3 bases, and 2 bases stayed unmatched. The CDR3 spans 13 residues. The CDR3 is CASIGQGYNEQFF. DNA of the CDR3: TGTGCCAGCATCGGACAGGGCTACAATGAGCAGTTCTTC.

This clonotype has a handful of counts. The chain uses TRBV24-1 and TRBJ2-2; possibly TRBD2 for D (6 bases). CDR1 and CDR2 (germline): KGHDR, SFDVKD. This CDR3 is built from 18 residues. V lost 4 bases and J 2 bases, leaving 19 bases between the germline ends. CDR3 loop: CATSDHWDWRENTGELFF. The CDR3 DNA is TGTGCCACCAGTGACCACTGGGATTGGCGGGAAAACACCGGGGAGCTGTTTTTT.

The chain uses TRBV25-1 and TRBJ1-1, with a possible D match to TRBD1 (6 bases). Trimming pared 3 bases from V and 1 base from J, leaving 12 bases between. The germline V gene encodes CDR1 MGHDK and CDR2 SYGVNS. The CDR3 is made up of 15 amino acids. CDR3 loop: CASSDHRDWNTEAFF. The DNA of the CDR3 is TGTGCCAGCAGTGATCACAGGGACTGGAACACTGAAGCTTTCTTT.

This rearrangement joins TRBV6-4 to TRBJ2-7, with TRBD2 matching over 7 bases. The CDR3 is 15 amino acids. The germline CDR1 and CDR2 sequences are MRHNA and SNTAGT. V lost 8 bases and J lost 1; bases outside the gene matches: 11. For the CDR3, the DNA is TGTGCCAGCCTTCTGTCCGGGACTACATCCTACGAGCAGTACGTC. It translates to CASLLSGTTSYEQYV.

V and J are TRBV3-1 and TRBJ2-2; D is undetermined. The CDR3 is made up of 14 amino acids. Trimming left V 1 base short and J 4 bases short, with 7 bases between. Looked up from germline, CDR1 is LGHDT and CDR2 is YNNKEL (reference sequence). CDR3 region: CASSQVVGTGELFF. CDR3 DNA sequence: TGTGCCAGCAGCCAAGTTGTCGGCACCGGGGAGCTGTTTTTT. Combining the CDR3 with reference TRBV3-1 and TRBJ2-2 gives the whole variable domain DTAVSQTPKYLVTQMGNDKSIKCEQNLGHDTMYWYKQDSKKFLKIMFSYNNKELIINETVPNRFSPKSPDKAHLNLHINSLELGDSAVYFCASSQVVGTGELFFGEGSRLTVL.

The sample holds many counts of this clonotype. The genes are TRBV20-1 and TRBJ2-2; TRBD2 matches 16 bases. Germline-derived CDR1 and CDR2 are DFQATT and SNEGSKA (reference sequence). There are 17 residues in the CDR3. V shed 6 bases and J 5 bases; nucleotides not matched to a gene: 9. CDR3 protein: CSAYGPGLAGGTGELFF. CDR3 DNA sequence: TGCAGTGCCTATGGTCCGGGACTAGCGGGAGGGACCGGGGAGCTGTTTTTT.

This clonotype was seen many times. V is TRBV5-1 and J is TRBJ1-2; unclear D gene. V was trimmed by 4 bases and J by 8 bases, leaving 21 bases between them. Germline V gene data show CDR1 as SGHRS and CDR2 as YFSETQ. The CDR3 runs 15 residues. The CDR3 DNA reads TGCGCCAGCAGCGGAACTTCTGTGGGCGAATACGGCTACACCTTC. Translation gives CASSGTSVGEYGYTF.

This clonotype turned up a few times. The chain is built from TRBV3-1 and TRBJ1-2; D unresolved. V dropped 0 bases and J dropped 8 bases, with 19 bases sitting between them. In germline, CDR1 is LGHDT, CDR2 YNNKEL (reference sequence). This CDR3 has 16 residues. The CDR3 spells CASSQDMTLGSGGYTF. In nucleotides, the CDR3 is TGTGCCAGCAGCCAAGATATGACCTTAGGCTCGGGAGGCTACACCTTC.

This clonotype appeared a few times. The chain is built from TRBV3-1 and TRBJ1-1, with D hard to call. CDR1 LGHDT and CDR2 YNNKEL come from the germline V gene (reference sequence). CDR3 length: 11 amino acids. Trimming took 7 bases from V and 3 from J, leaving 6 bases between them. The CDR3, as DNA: TGTGCCAGCACCACAGACACTGAAGCTTTCTTT. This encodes CASTTDTEAFF.

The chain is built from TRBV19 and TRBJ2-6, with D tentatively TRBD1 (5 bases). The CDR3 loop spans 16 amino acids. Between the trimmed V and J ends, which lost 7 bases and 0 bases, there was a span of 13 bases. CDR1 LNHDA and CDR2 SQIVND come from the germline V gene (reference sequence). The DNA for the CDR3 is TGTGCCAGTACTCGGACGGACAACTCTGGGGCCAACGTCCTGACTTTC. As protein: CASTRTDNSGANVLTF.

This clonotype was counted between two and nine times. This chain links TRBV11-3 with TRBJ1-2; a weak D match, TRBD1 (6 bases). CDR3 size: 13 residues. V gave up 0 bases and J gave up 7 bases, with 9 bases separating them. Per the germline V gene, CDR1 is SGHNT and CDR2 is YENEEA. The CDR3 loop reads CASSLDRGIGYTF. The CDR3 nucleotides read TGTGCCAGCAGCTTAGACAGGGGTATTGGCTACACCTTC. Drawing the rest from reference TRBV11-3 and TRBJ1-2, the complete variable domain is EAGVVQSPRYKIIEKKQPVAFWCNPISGHNTLYWYLQNLGQGPELLIRYENEEAVDDSQLPKDRFSAERLKGVDSTLKIQPAELGDSAVYLCASSLDRGIGYTFGSGTRLTVV.

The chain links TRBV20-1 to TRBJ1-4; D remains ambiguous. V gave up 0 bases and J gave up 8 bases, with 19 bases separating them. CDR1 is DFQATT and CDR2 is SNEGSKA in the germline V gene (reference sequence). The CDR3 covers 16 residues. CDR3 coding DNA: TGCAGTGCTAGAGATCGGACTGAAGGTCTATTCGAAAAACTGTTTTTT. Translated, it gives CSARDRTEGLFEKLFF.

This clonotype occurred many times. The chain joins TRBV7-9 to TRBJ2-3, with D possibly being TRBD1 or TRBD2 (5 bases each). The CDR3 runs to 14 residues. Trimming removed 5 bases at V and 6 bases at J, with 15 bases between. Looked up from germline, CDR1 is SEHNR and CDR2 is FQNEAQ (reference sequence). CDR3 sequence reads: CASSSGRGEDTQYF. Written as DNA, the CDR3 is TGTGCCAGCAGCAGTGGACGAGGGGAGGATACGCAGTATTTT.

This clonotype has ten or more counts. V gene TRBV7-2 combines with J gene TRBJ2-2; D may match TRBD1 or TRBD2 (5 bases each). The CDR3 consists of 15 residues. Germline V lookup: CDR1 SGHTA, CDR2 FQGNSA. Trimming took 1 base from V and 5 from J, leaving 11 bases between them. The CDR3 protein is CASSLGRGETGELFF. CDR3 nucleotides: TGTGCCAGCAGCTTAGGAAGAGGGGAGACCGGGGAGCTGTTTTTT. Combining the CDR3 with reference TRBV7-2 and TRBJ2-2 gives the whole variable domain GAGVSQSPSNKVTEKGKDVELRCDPISGHTALYWYRQSLGQGLEFLIYFQGNSAPDKSGLPSDRFSAERTGGSVSTLTIQRTQQEDSAVYLCASSLGRGETGELFFGEGSRLTVL.

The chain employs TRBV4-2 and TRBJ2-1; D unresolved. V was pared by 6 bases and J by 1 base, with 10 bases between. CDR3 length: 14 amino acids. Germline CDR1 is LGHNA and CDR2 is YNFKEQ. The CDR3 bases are TGTGCCAGCAGTCGGAGTTTATCCTACAATGAGCAGTTCTTC. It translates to CASSRSLSYNEQFF.

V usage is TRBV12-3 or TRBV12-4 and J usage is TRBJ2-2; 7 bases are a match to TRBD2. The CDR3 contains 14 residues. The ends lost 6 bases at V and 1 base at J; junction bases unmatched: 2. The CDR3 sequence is CASRSSGNTGELFF. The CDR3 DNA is TGTGCCAGCAGGTCTAGCGGGAACACCGGGGAGCTGTTTTTT.

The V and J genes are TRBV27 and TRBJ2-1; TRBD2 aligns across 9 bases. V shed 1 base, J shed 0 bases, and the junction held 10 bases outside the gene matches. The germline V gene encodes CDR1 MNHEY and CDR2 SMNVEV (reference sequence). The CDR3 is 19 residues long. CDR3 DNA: TGTGCCAGCAGTTTATGGGGTAGCGGGAGCGAGAGCTCCTACAATGAGCAGTTCTTC. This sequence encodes CASSLWGSGSESSYNEQFF.

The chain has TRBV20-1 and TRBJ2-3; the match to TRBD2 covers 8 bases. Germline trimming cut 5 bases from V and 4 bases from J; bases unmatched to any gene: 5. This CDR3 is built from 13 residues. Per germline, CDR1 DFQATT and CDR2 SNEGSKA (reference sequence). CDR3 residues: CSAPGRAADTQYF. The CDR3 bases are TGCAGTGCTCCCGGGAGGGCCGCAGATACGCAGTATTTT.

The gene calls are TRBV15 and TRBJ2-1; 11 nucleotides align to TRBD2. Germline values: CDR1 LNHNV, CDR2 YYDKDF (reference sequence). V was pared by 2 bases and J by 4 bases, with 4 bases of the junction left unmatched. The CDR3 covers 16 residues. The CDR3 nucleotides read TGTGCCACCAGCAGAAATCTAGCGGGAGGTTACAATGAGCAGTTCTTC. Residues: CATSRNLAGGYNEQFF.

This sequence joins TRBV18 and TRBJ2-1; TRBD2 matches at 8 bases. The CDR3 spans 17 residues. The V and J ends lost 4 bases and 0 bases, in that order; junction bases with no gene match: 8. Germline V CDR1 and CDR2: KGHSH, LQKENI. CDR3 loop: CASSLLAEDGSYNEQFF. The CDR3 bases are TGTGCCAGCTCACTACTAGCGGAAGACGGCTCCTACAATGAGCAGTTCTTC.

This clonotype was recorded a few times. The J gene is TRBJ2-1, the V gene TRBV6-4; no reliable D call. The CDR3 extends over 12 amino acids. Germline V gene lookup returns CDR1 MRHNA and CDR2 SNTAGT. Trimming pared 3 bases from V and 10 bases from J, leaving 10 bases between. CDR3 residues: CASSDSSLEQFF. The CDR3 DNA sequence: TGTGCCAGCAGTGATTCCTCCCTCGAGCAGTTCTTC.

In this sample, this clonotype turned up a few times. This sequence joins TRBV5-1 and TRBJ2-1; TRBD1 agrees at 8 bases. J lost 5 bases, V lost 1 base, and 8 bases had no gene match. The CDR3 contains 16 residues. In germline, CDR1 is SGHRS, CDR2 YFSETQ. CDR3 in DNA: TGCGCCAGCAGCTTGATAGGACAGGGCCTTGACAATGAGCAGTTCTTC. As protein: CASSLIGQGLDNEQFF.

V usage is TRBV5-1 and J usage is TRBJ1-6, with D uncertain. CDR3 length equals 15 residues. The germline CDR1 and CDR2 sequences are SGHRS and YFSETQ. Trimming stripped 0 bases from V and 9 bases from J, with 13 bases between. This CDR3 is CASSLGGDQVSPLHF. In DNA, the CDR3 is TGCGCCAGCAGCTTGGGTGGGGATCAGGTTTCACCCCTCCACTTT. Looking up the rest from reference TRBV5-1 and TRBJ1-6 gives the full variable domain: KAGVTQTPRYLIKTRGQQVTLSCSPISGHRSVSWYQQTPGQGLQFLFEYFSETQRNKGNFPGRFSGRQFSNSRSEMNVSTLELGDSALYLCASSLGGDQVSPLHFGNGTRLTVT.

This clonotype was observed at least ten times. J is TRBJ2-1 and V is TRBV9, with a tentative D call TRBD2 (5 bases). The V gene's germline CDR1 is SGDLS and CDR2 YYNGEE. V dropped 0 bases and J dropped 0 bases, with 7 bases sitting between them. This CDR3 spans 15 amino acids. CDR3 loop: CASSVAAGSYNEQFF. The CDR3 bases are TGTGCCAGCAGCGTAGCTGCGGGCTCCTACAATGAGCAGTTCTTC.

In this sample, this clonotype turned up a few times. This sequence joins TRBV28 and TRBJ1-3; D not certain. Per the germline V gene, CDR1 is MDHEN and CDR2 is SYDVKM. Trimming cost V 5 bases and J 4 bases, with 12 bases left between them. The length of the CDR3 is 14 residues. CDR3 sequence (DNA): TGTGCCAGCAGTCGTATAATAGTAGGAAACACCATATATTTT. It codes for CASSRIIVGNTIYF.